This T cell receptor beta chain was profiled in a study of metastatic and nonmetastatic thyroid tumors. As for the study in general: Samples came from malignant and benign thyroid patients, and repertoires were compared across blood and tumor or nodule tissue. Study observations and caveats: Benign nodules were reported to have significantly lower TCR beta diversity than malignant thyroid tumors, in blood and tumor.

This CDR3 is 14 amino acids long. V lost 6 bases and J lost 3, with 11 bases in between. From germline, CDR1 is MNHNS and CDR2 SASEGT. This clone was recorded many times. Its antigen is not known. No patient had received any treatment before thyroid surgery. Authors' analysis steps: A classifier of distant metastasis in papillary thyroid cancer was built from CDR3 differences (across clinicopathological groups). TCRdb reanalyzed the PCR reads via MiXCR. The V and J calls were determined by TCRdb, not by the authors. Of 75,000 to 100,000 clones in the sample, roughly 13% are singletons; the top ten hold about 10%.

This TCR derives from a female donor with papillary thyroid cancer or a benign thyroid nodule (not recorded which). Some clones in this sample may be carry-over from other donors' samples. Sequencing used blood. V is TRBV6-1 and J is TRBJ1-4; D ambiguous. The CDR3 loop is CASRRENPNEKLFF. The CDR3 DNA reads TGTGCCAGCAGGAGAGAAAATCCTAATGAAAAACTGTTTTTT.